The TCR beta chain under discussion was sequenced for a study of T-cell memory formation after mild COVID-19. The study's findings and limits: In second-wave clones peaking day 37, SARS-CoV-2 specificity remained unconfirmed. Cross-reactive memory seemingly joined, as some responding clones were found in pre-infection memory.

cDNA libraries for TCR alpha and TCR beta, carrying sample barcodes and UMIs, came from 5'RACE with constant-segment primers. TCRdb passed the 5' RACE reads through MiXCR, listing each CDR3 protein once. This sample has a few hundred thousand distinct CDR3 sequences, with over 15% found just once. This clonotype was counted a few times. Its target is not known. This clonotype was obtained from a man aged 18 to 30 who had mild COVID-19 (a few samples of this study predate the infection). Cell type and time point are not known. The sample consisted of PBMCs or a T cell subset sorted from them (not recorded which).

CDR3: CATSDAQTGETQYF. CDR3 DNA: TGTGCCACCAGTGATGCTCAGACTGGAGAGACCCAGTACTTC. V and J are TRBV24-1 and TRBJ2-5, with no clear D. V was shortened by 3 bases and J by 4 bases, with 11 bases between the two germline ends. Looked up from germline, CDR1 is KGHDR and CDR2 is SFDVKD. The CDR3 is 14 amino acids.